This is a list of T cell receptor beta chains from one sample in a study of T cell responses to AZD1222 COVID-19 vaccine. Repertoires were generated with immunoSEQ multiplex PCR, while TCRdb's copy carries only in-frame clones and drops some. The sample carries just over 150,000 clones, roughly 90% recorded once. This specimen consisted of peripheral blood, obtained 28 days after the second AZD1222 dose. The receptor source for this set is an adult who received the AZD1222 COVID-19 vaccine. CDR3s include the opening cysteine and the closing phenylalanine or tryptophan. The order of the fields is D gene, clone size, J gene, CDR3 length, V gene, CDR3 DNA, CDR3 protein. A D gene is named only where the DNA matches it firmly. Clone size, where shown, is once, few, many, or a class for clones that have expanded.

D gene: .; clone size: .; J gene: TRBJ1-1; CDR3 length: 16; V gene: TRBV6-1; CDR3 DNA: TGTGCCAGCAGTGAAGAGCTAGGCAGGCCGAACACTGAAGCTTTCTTT; CDR3 protein: CASSEELGRPNTEAFF
D gene: .; clone size: .; J gene: TRBJ1-1; CDR3 length: 15; V gene: TRBV15; CDR3 DNA: TGTGCCACCAGCAGACATATCGCCGGGAACACTGAAGCTTTCTTT; CDR3 protein: CATSRHIAGNTEAFF
D gene: .; clone size: .; J gene: TRBJ1-6; CDR3 length: 17; V gene: TRBV5-1; CDR3 DNA: TGCGCCAGCAGCTTGGGACCACAGGGCTCCTATAATTCACCCCTCCACTTT; CDR3 protein: CASSLGPQGSYNSPLHF
D gene: .; clone size: .; J gene: TRBJ1-1; CDR3 length: 17; V gene: TRBV19; CDR3 DNA: TGTGCCAGCTACACAGGGCTTCACTCCTCCATGAACACTGAAGCTTTCTTT; CDR3 protein: CASYTGLHSSMNTEAFF
D gene: TRBD1; clone size: once; J gene: TRBJ1-1; CDR3 length: 12; V gene: TRBV24-1; CDR3 DNA: TGTGCCACCAGTGATACCGACAGGGGGGCTTTCTTT; CDR3 protein: CATSDTDRGAFF
D gene: TRBD1; clone size: .; J gene: TRBJ1-5; CDR3 length: 15; V gene: TRBV19; CDR3 DNA: TGTGCCAGTAAGCCGGGACAGGGGTGGAATCAGCCCCAGCATTTT; CDR3 protein: CASKPGQGWNQPQHF
D gene: TRBD2; clone size: .; J gene: TRBJ2-1; CDR3 length: 15; V gene: TRBV7-9; CDR3 DNA: TGTGCCAGCAGCTTAGTGTCTAGCGGGTACAATGAGCAGTTCTTC; CDR3 protein: CASSLVSSGYNEQFF
D gene: .; clone size: .; J gene: TRBJ1-1; CDR3 length: 12; V gene: TRBV29-1; CDR3 DNA: TGCAGCGCCCCTGGGCAATACACTGAAGCTTTCTTT; CDR3 protein: CSAPGQYTEAFF
D gene: .; clone size: once; J gene: TRBJ2-7; CDR3 length: 13; V gene: TRBV12-3/TRBV12-4; CDR3 DNA: TGTGCCAGCAGTTTTCCGACCACTTACGAGCAGTACTTC; CDR3 protein: CASSFPTTYEQYF
D gene: TRBD1; clone size: .; J gene: TRBJ1-3; CDR3 length: 15; V gene: TRBV6-5; CDR3 DNA: TGTGCCAGCACGAAGGGGGCTCTGACTGGAAACACCATATATTTT; CDR3 protein: CASTKGALTGNTIYF
D gene: .; clone size: .; J gene: TRBJ2-1; CDR3 length: 13; V gene: TRBV3-1/TRBV3-2; CDR3 DNA: TGTGCCAGCAGCCAGGGTACTAGCAATGAGCAGTTCTTC; CDR3 protein: CASSQGTSNEQFF
D gene: TRBD2; clone size: .; J gene: TRBJ2-7; CDR3 length: 14; V gene: TRBV9; CDR3 DNA: TGTGCCAGCAGCCCCCGGGGACTAAGCTACGAGCAGTACTTC; CDR3 protein: CASSPRGLSYEQYF
D gene: .; clone size: few; J gene: TRBJ2-7; CDR3 length: 11; V gene: TRBV7-2; CDR3 DNA: TGTGCCAGCGGTCGGACCTGGGAGCAGTACTTC; CDR3 protein: CASGRTWEQYF
D gene: .; clone size: .; J gene: TRBJ2-7; CDR3 length: 10; V gene: TRBV20-1; CDR3 DNA: TGCAGTGCTATCGTGGGGGAGCAGTACTTC; CDR3 protein: CSAIVGEQYF
D gene: .; clone size: .; J gene: TRBJ2-2; CDR3 length: 16; V gene: TRBV19; CDR3 DNA: TGTGCCAGTAGCCCACGGGGCGGACAGAACACCGGGGAGCTGTTTTTT; CDR3 protein: CASSPRGGQNTGELFF
D gene: .; clone size: .; J gene: TRBJ1-1; CDR3 length: 14; V gene: TRBV5-6; CDR3 DNA: TGTGCCAGCAGCCACAGGGTAAGGAACACTGAAGCTTTCTTT; CDR3 protein: CASSHRVRNTEAFF
D gene: .; clone size: .; J gene: TRBJ1-1; CDR3 length: 14; V gene: TRBV13; CDR3 DNA: TGTGCCAGCAGCTTATGGGTGGTGAAGACTGAAGCTTTCTTT; CDR3 protein: CASSLWVVKTEAFF
D gene: TRBD1; clone size: .; J gene: TRBJ2-5; CDR3 length: 14; V gene: TRBV2; CDR3 DNA: TGTGCCAGCACTAGGGACAGCTCACAAGAGACCCAGTACTTC; CDR3 protein: CASTRDSSQETQYF
D gene: .; clone size: .; J gene: TRBJ1-4; CDR3 length: 17; V gene: TRBV4-2; CDR3 DNA: TGTGCCAGCAGCAGTCGTTCCTCAGACGGCAGAGATGAAAAACTGTTTTTT; CDR3 protein: CASSSRSSDGRDEKLFF
D gene: TRBD2; clone size: once; J gene: TRBJ2-1; CDR3 length: 17; V gene: TRBV4-1; CDR3 DNA: TGCGCCAGCAGCCAAGATGCCAGCGGGGTCTCCTACAATGAGCAGTTCTTC; CDR3 protein: CASSQDASGVSYNEQFF
D gene: .; clone size: .; J gene: TRBJ2-7; CDR3 length: 13; V gene: TRBV6-5; CDR3 DNA: TGTGCCAGCAGCGCTGACTCCCTCTACGAGCAGTACTTC; CDR3 protein: CASSADSLYEQYF
D gene: .; clone size: once; J gene: TRBJ1-5; CDR3 length: 15; V gene: TRBV6-5; CDR3 DNA: TGTGCCAGTCAGACCCAAACGACAGGCAATCAGCCCCAGCATTTT; CDR3 protein: CASQTQTTGNQPQHF
D gene: .; clone size: .; J gene: TRBJ2-2; CDR3 length: 13; V gene: TRBV2; CDR3 DNA: TGTGCCAGCCCCCTGGGGCCGGGCGGGGAGCTGTTTTTT; CDR3 protein: CASPLGPGGELFF
D gene: TRBD2; clone size: .; J gene: TRBJ2-7; CDR3 length: 16; V gene: TRBV5-4; CDR3 DNA: TGTGCCAGCAGCTGGACTAGCGGGAGGAGCTCCTACGAGCAGTACTTC; CDR3 protein: CASSWTSGRSSYEQYF
D gene: .; clone size: .; J gene: TRBJ1-5; CDR3 length: 12; V gene: TRBV15; CDR3 DNA: TGTGCCACCAGCAGTGAGCATCAGCCCCAGCATTTT; CDR3 protein: CATSSEHQPQHF
D gene: .; clone size: .; J gene: TRBJ2-6; CDR3 length: 16; V gene: TRBV19; CDR3 DNA: TGTGCCAGTAGTATAGAGGGAAGTTCCGGGGCCAACGTCCTGACTTTC; CDR3 protein: CASSIEGSSGANVLTF
D gene: .; clone size: few; J gene: TRBJ1-2; CDR3 length: 13; V gene: TRBV12-3/TRBV12-4; CDR3 DNA: TGTGCCAGCAGACAAAACGTTAACTATGGCTACACCTTC; CDR3 protein: CASRQNVNYGYTF